This T cell receptor (beta chain) was sequenced in a study of T cells in Graves' hyperthyroidism and ophthalmopathy. Graves' hyperthyroidism was deemed stable absent ophthalmopathy progression within 18 months. Subjects aged 18 to 65 presented with newly diagnosed hyperthyroidism of less than 2 months' duration. Lactation, pregnancy, other autoimmune disease or uncontrolled infection led to exclusion of patients. V dropped 7 bases and J dropped 1 base, with 13 bases sitting between them. The length of the CDR3 is 14 residues. Germline V lookup: CDR1 SGHTA, CDR2 FQGNSA. The table lists this clonotype with many counts. Amplified TCR beta CDR3 regions came from RNA transcripts. In the first-round RT-PCR of the TCR CDR3, the HTBI primer set was used. TCRdb ran MiXCR on the multiplex PCR reads and lists one entry per CDR3 protein. Here the sample spans hundreds of thousands of distinct CDR3 sequences, about 17% being singletons.

The TCR originated in a woman in her 30s with Graves' hyperthyroidism. The J gene is TRBJ2-5, the V gene TRBV7-2; D is ambiguous. The specimen was blood. The CDR3 nucleotides are TGTGCCAGCACCGAACAGAGATTCCAAGAGACCCAGTACTTC. Translating gives CASTEQRFQETQYF.